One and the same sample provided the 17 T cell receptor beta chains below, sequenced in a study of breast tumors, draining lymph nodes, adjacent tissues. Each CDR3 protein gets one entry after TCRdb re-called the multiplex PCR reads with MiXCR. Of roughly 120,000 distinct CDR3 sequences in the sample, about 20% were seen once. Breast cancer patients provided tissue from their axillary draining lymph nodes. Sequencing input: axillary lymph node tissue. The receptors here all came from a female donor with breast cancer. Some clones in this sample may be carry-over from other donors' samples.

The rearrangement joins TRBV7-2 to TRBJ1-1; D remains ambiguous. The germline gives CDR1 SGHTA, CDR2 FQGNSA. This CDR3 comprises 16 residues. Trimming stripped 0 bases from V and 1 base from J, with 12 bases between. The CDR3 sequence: CASSLANWVGNTEAFF. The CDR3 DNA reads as TGTGCCAGCAGCTTAGCAAACTGGGTCGGGAACACTGAAGCTTTCTTT.

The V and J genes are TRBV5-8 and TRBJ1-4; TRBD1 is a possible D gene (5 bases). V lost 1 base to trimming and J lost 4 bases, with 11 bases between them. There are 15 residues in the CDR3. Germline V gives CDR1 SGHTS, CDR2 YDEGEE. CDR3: CASSLYQGLNEKLFF. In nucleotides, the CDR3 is TGTGCCAGCAGCTTGTACCAGGGCCTTAATGAAAAACTGTTTTTT.

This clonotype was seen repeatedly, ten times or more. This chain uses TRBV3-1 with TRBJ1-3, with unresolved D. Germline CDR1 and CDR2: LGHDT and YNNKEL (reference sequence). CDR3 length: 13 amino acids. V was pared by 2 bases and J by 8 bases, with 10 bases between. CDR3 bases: TGTGCCAGCAGCCAAACTCGGGCGGACACCATATATTTT. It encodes CASSQTRADTIYF.

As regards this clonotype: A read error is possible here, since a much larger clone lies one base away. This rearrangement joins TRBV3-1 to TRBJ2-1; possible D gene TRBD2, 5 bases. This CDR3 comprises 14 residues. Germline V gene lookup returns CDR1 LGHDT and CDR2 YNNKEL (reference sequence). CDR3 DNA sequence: TGTGCCAGCAGGGATCAACTAGGTTACAATGAGCGGTTCTTC. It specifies CASRDQLGYNERFF.

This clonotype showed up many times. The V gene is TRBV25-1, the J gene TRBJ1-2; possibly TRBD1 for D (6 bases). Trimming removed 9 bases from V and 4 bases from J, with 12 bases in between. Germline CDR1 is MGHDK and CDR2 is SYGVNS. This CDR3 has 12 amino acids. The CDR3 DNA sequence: TGTGCCAGTTTGGGAGGGGGCTATGGCTACACCTTC. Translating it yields CASLGGGYGYTF.

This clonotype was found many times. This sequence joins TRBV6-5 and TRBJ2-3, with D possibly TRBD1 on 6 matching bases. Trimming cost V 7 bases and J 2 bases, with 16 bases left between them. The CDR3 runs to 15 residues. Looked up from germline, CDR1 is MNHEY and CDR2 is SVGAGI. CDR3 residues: CASTTFWGPTDTQYF. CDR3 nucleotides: TGTGCCAGCACCACTTTCTGGGGGCCCACAGATACGCAGTATTTT.

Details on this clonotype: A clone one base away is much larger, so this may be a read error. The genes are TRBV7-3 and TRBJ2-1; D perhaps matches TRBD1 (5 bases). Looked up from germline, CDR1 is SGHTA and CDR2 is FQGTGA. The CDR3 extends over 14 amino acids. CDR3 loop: CASSGASSYNGQFF. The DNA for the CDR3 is TGTGCCAGCAGCGGGGCAAGCTCATACAATGGGCAGTTCTTC.

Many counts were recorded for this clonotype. The CDR3 nucleotides are TGTGCCAGCAGAAGCGGACAGGGGGCTTTTGATACGCAGTATTTT. It specifies CASRSGQGAFDTQYF. The chain employs TRBV2 and TRBJ2-3; 11 bases agree with TRBD1. Germline V lookup: CDR1 SNHLY, CDR2 FYNNEI. The CDR3 covers 15 residues. V shed 6 bases, J shed 6 bases, and the junction held 8 bases outside the gene matches.

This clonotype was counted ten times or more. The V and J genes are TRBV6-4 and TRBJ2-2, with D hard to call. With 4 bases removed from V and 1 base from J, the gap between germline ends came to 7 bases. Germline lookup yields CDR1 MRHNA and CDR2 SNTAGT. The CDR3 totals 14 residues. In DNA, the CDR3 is TGTGCCAGCAGTGGGCAGTTGAACACCGGGGAGCTGTTTTTT. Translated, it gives CASSGQLNTGELFF.

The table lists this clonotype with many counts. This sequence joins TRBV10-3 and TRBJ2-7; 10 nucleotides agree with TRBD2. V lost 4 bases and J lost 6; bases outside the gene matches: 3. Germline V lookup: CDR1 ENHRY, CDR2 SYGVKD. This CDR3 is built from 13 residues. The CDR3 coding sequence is TGTGCCATCAGTGCTAGCGGGAGTTCCGAGCAGTACTTC. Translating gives CAISASGSSEQYF.

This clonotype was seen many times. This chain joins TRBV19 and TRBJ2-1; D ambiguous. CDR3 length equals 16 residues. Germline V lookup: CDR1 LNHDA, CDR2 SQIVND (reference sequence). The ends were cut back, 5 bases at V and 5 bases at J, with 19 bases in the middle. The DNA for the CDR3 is TGTGCCAGTAGTTCGCGCACAGCCTTCCCTGACAATGAGCAGTTCTTC. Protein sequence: CASSSRTAFPDNEQFF. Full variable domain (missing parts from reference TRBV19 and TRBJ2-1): DGGITQSPKYLFRKEGQNVTLSCEQNLNHDAMYWYRQDPGQGLRLIYYSQIVNDFQKGDIAEGYSVSREKKESFPLTVTSAQKNPTAFYLCASSSRTAFPDNEQFFGPGTRLTVL.

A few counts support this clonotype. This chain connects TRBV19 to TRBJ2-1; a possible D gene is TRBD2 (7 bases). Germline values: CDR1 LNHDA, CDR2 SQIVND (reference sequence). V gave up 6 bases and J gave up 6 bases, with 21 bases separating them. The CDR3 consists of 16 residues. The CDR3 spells CASSYLVGGLGNEQFF. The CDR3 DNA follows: TGTGCCAGTAGCTATCTAGTGGGGGGGCTCGGCAATGAGCAGTTCTTC.

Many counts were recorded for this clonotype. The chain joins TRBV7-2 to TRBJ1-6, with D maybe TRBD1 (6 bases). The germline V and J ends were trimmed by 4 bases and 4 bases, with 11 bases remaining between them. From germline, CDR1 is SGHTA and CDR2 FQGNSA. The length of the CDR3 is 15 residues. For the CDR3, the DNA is TGTGCCAGCAGCTATCGGGACAATTATAATTCACCCCTCCACTTT. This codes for CASSYRDNYNSPLHF.

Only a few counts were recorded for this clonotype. The CDR3 DNA is TGCAGCGTTGAGGGGGGGGTGTCCTATGGCTACACCTTC. Its translation: CSVEGGVSYGYTF. The chain recombines TRBV29-1 with TRBJ1-2; the D gene is possibly TRBD1 (5 bases). Germline CDR1 SQVTM, CDR2 ANQGSEA. Deletions cut 3 bases from V and 4 bases from J, with 12 bases between. The CDR3 totals 13 residues.

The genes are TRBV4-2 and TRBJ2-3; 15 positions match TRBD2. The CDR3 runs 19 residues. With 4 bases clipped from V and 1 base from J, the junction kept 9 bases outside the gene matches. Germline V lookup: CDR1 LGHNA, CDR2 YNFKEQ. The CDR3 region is CASSPLGLAGGLGTDTQYF. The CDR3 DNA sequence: TGTGCCAGCAGCCCCCTCGGACTAGCGGGGGGGCTTGGCACAGATACGCAGTATTTT.

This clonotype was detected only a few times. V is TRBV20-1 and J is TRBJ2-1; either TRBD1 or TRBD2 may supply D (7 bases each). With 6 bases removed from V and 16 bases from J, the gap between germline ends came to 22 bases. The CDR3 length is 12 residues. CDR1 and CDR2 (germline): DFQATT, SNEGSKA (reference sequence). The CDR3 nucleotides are TGCAGTGCCACCCACCAGGGGGGGTTCCTCTTCTTC. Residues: CSATHQGGFLFF.

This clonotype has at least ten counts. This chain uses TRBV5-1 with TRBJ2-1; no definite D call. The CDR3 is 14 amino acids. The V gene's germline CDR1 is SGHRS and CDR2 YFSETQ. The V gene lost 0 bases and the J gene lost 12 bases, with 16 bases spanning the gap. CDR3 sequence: CASSLASPQRRQFF. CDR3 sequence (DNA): TGCGCCAGCAGCTTGGCCTCTCCCCAACGGAGGCAGTTCTTC. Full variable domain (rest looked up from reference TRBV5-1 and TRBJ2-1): KAGVTQTPRYLIKTRGQQVTLSCSPISGHRSVSWYQQTPGQGLQFLFEYFSETQRNKGNFPGRFSGRQFSNSRSEMNVSTLELGDSALYLCASSLASPQRRQFFGPGTRLTVL.